This entry lists 11 T cell receptor beta chains sequenced from one sample in a study of identical twins. TCRdb independently ran MiXCR on the 5' RACE reads; one entry per CDR3 protein. The data contain approximately 630,000 distinct CDR3 sequences, roughly 7.1% of them seen just once; the ten biggest clones take up about 1.6%. The same sample was also studied in work on yellow fever vaccine responses in identical twins.

The source material was PBMCs. Receptors originate from a woman aged 18-29 years in good health.

The chain links TRBV11-2 to TRBJ2-1; D tentatively reads TRBD1 or TRBD2 (7 bases each). Trimming took off 11 bases at V and 8 bases at J, with 25 bases between the two ends. The CDR3 extends over 15 amino acids. The germline V gene has CDR1 SGHAT and CDR2 FQNNGV. As DNA, the CDR3 is TGTGCCTGCGCGTCAGGGGGGGTTGTCGTCGATGAGCAGTTCTTC. Its protein product is CACASGGVVVDEQFF.

The rearrangement uses TRBV7-2 and TRBJ2-3, with 7 bases lining up with TRBD1. The CDR3 totals 22 residues. The trim removed 2 bases at V and 1 base at J, leaving 24 bases unmatched. Germline V gene lookup returns CDR1 SGHTA and CDR2 FQGNSA. The CDR3: CASSLLGNWGIDHRGGTDTQYF. The DNA of the CDR3 is TGTGCCAGCAGCTTATTGGGAAACTGGGGTATCGACCACAGGGGAGGCACAGATACGCAGTATTTT.

This clonotype appeared a few times. This chain joins TRBV29-1 and TRBJ2-7; no clear D gene. Germline V CDR1 and CDR2: SQVTM, ANQGSEA. The V end lost 8 bases, the J end lost 0 bases, and 14 bases lay between the germline ends. The CDR3 is made up of 13 amino acids. The CDR3 is CSSETPASYEQYV. CDR3 coding DNA: TGCAGCTCCGAAACCCCAGCCTCCTACGAGCAGTACGTC.

The chain carries TRBV29-1 and TRBJ1-2; no clear D gene. CDR1 and CDR2 from the germline V gene are SQVTM and ANQGSEA. V dropped 4 bases and J dropped 5 bases, with 8 bases sitting between them. The CDR3 runs to 11 residues. CDR3 coding DNA: TGCAGCGTTGCCGAGGGTTATGGCTACACCTTC. This gives the protein CSVAEGYGYTF. Filled out from reference TRBV29-1 and TRBJ1-2, the complete variable domain reads SAVISQKPSRDICQRGTSLTIQCQVDSQVTMMFWYRQQPGQSLTLIATANQGSEATYESGFVIDKFPISRPNLTFSTLTVSNMSPEDSSIYLCSVAEGYGYTFGSGTRLTVV.

The chain uses TRBV28 and TRBJ2-3; possible D gene TRBD1, 5 bases. V lost 2 bases and J lost 6, with 15 bases in between. Germline-derived CDR1 and CDR2 are MDHEN and SYDVKM. This CDR3 comprises 15 residues. CDR3 coding DNA: TGTGCCAGCAGTTTACGCCCAGGGTCGGAGGATACGCAGTATTTT. It codes for CASSLRPGSEDTQYF.

This clonotype was detected many times. This sequence joins TRBV12-3 or TRBV12-4 and TRBJ2-7; the D is unclear. V lost 3 bases and J lost 6, with 15 bases in between. This CDR3 is built from 14 residues. As DNA, the CDR3 is TGTGCCAGCAGTTTCTCTTTTCGGAGCTCCGAGCAGTACTTC. It is translated as CASSFSFRSSEQYF.

This clonotype was detected only a few times. The gene calls are TRBV10-3 and TRBJ2-1, with a tentative D call TRBD2 (6 bases). V lost 2 bases, J lost 5 bases, and 16 bases lay in between. CDR1 and CDR2 (germline): ENHRY, SYGVKD. The CDR3 spans 16 residues. The CDR3 DNA sequence: TGTGCCATCAGTGAGACCCTATCGCGGGGCAACAATGAGCAGTTCTTC. Encoded protein: CAISETLSRGNNEQFF.

This clonotype was counted at least ten times. The CDR3 bases are TGCGCCAGCAGCTCTAGCGCGATTCCAACGGCAGATACGCAGTATTTT. The encoded protein is CASSSSAIPTADTQYF. J is TRBJ2-3 and V is TRBV5-1, with D possibly being TRBD2 (6 bases). This CDR3 has 16 residues. V lost 3 bases and J lost 4, with 18 bases in between. Germline CDR1 and CDR2: SGHRS and YFSETQ.

This clonotype was detected a few times. The chain has TRBV29-1 and TRBJ1-1; D remains unclear. The CDR3 extends over 11 amino acids. Germline V gene lookup returns CDR1 SQVTM and CDR2 ANQGSEA. Between the trimmed V and J ends, which lost 7 bases and 5 bases, there was a span of 11 bases. The CDR3 region has the DNA TGCAGCGCCGGAGCTACTACTGAAGCTTTCTTT. Its protein product is CSAGATTEAFF.

The table lists this clonotype with a few counts. The rearrangement joins TRBV2 to TRBJ1-1; D is unresolved. This CDR3 region has 11 residues. Germline V gene data show CDR1 as SNHLY and CDR2 as FYNNEI. Deletions cut 11 bases from V and 1 base from J, with 8 bases between. CDR3 sequence (DNA): TGTGCCGCTAACAGGAACACTGAAGCTTTCTTT. Protein sequence: CAANRNTEAFF. Variable domain in full (rest from reference TRBV2 and TRBJ1-1): EPEVTQTPSHQVTQMGQEVILRCVPISNHLYFYWYRQILGQKVEFLVSFYNNEISEKSEIFDDQFSVERPDGSNFTLKIRSTKLEDSAMYFCAANRNTEAFFGQGTRLTVV.

The J gene is TRBJ2-5, the V gene TRBV10-3; possibly TRBD1 for D (6 bases). The CDR3 spans 14 residues. V lost 6 bases to trimming and J lost 3 bases, with 14 bases between them. Germline lookup yields CDR1 ENHRY and CDR2 SYGVKD. The CDR3 DNA is TGTGCCATCAGACCCGACAGGTCCAAAGAGACCCAGTACTTC. Encoded protein: CAIRPDRSKETQYF.